This TCR beta chain was recovered during a study of blood T cell repertoires in COVID-19. The table came from immunoSEQ multiplex PCR; TCRdb's copy has only in-frame clones and leaves some out. The sample carries more than 150,000 clones, approximately 87% recorded once. Trimming took 4 bases from V and 4 from J; bases not matched to a gene: 7. Germline CDR1 reads SGHVS; CDR2 reads FQNEAQ. The CDR3 consists of 16 residues. The chain links TRBV7-8 to TRBJ2-1; TRBD2 aligns across 10 bases. The source is a woman younger than 30 who had recovered from COVID-19. Input material: peripheral blood. The CDR3 coding sequence is TGTGCCAGCAGCTACGCTAGCGGGGGCCATTACAATGAGCAGTTCTTC. This gives the protein CASSYASGGHYNEQFF. The entire variable domain, with the rest obtained from reference TRBV7-8 and TRBJ2-1, is as follows: GAGVSQSPRYKVAKRGQDVALRCDPISGHVSLFWYQQALGQGPEFLTYFQNEAQLDKSGLPSDRFFAERPEGSVSTLKIQRTQQEDSAVYLCASSYASGGHYNEQFFGPGTRLTVL.